This note documents a single T cell receptor beta chain sequence. Antigen unknown. The data originate from a study of OX40 agonist ivuxolimab in advanced cancers. Across the study: Those enrolled were 70% to 85% male, with a mean age of 60 years and ages from about 20 to 80. People who had prior anti-PD-1, anti-PD-L1 or anti-CTLA-4 therapy could take part, and under 50% had some. Study results and limitations: Clones of CD4+ and CD8+ blood T cells grew by week 6 at doses of 0.1 to 3.0 mg/kg.

CDR3 size: 12 residues. Per the germline V gene, CDR1 is MDHEN and CDR2 is SYDVKM. V dropped 2 bases and J dropped 3 bases, with 4 bases sitting between them. TCRdb's table, derived via immunoSEQ multiplex PCR, lists solely in-frame clones and lacks some. The sample lists some 50,000 clones; less than 85% were seen once. The rearrangement joins TRBV28 to TRBJ1-2; D gene ambiguous. This sequence was found in an adult with an advanced solid tumor such as melanoma, head and neck, liver or kidney cancer. The material sequenced was CD4+ or CD8+ T cells sorted from blood, taken in a trial of the OX40 agonist ivuxolimab. This CDR3 is CASSLGDYGYTF. The CDR3 coding sequence is TGTGCCAGCAGTTTAGGGGACTATGGCTACACCTTC.